This TCR beta chain was found in a study of blood T cell repertoires in COVID-19. Study-wide context: Sites across the United States, Italy and Spain contributed samples from acute and convalescent COVID-19. T cells, B-cell-depleted T cells, or PBMCs supplied cDNA or gDNA.

Trimming cost V 3 bases and J 3 bases, with 3 bases left between them. Germline CDR1 SGHAT, CDR2 FQNNGV. The CDR3 is 12 residues long. How the authors handled the data: Researchers report that nucleated cell counts were estimated from reference gene primer amplification. Repertoires were generated with immunoSEQ multiplex PCR, while TCRdb's copy carries only in-frame clones and drops some. D and trimming were read from the DNA, whereas the V and J calls and clone size are those reported in that table. Of roughly 300,000 clones in the sample, around 85% were seen once. The TCR comes from a human donor in a cohort sampled during active COVID-19. The rearrangement joins TRBV11-2 to TRBJ1-3, with D uncertain. Sequenced material: peripheral blood. CDR3 region: CASSFYGNTIYF. The CDR3 nucleotides read TGTGCCAGCAGCTTTTATGGAAACACCATATATTTT.